This T cell receptor beta chain was recorded in a study of radiation and T cells in renal cell carcinoma. The wider study: Nephrectomy followed 15 Gy stereotactic body radiation by 4 weeks.

The V gene lost 2 bases and the J gene lost 8 bases, with 13 bases spanning the gap. This CDR3 contains 15 residues. Germline V gene sequence: CDR1 SGHVS, CDR2 FQNEAQ. As for time point: blood 2 weeks post-SBRT. Documented treatment: 15 Gy SBRT to primary tumor, nephrectomy 4 weeks later. The tumor was a clear cell renal cell carcinoma. Comments on this clone: The antigen remains unidentified.

Study results and limitations: Top tumor clonotypes rose in blood 2 weeks post-radiation, then contracted.

Libraries were prepared by immunoSEQ multiplex PCR; TCRdb keeps only in-frame clonotypes and omits some of them. The table has about 130,000 clones, 75% to 90% seen once. Sequencing was performed on blood, taken from a patient whose treatment included radiotherapy and nephrectomy. The source of this sequence is a woman aged 55-69 years with renal cell carcinoma. This sequence joins TRBV7-8 and TRBJ1-6; D unresolved. CDR3 nucleotide sequence: TGTGCCAGCAGCTTATTCCAGGTGCCGGATTCACCCCTCCACTTT. Its translation is CASSLFQVPDSPLHF.